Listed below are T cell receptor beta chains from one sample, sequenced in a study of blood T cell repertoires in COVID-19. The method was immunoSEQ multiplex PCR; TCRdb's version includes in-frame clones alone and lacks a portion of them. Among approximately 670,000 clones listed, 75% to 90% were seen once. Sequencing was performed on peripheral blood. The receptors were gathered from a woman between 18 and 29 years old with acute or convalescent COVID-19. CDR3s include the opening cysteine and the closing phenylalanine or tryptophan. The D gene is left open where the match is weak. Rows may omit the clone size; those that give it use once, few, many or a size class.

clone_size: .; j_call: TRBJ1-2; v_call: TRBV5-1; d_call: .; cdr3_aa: CASSQYEAYGYTF; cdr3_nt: TGCGCCAGCAGCCAATACGAGGCCTATGGCTACACCTTC
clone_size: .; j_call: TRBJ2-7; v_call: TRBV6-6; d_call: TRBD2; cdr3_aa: CASRGRVESEQYF; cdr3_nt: TGTGCCAGCAGGGGGAGGGTTGAAAGCGAGCAGTACTTC
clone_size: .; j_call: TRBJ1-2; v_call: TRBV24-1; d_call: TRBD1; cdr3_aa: CATSDFRQGWNYGYTF; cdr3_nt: TGTGCCACCAGTGATTTTAGACAGGGGTGGAACTATGGCTACACCTTC
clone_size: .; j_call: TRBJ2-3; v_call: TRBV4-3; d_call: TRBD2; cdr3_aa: CASSQRLAGLTQYF; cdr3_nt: TGCGCCAGCAGCCAACGACTAGCGGGGCTCACGCAGTATTTT
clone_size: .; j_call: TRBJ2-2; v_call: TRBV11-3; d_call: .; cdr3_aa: CASSGAGAGELFF; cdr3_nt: TGTGCCAGCAGCGGCGCCGGGGCCGGGGAGCTGTTTTTT
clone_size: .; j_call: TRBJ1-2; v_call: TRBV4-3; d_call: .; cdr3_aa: CASSQERGNYQDGHTF; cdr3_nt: TGCGCCAGCAGCCAAGAACGAGGGAATTATCAGGATGGCCACACCTTC
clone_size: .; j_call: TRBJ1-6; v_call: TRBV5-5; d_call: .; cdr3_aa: CASSPRKNSPLHF; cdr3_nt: TGTGCCAGCAGCCCGAGGAAGAATTCACCCCTCCACTTT
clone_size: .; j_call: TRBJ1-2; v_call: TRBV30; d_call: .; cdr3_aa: CAWAFRDYGYTF; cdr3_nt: TGTGCCTGGGCCTTTCGGGACTATGGCTACACCTTC
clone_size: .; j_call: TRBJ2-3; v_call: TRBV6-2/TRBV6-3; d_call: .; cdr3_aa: CASSPSSSGTDTQYF; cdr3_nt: TGTGCCAGCAGTCCGTCTAGCTCGGGCACAGATACGCAGTATTTT
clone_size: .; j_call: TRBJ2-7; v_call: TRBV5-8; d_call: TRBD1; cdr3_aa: CASSSPGTGSSYEQYF; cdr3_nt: TGTGCCAGCAGCTCGCCAGGGACAGGGAGCTCCTACGAGCAGTACTTC
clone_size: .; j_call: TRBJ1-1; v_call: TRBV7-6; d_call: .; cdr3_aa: CASSLASQAKTGHLNTEAFF; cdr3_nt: TGTGCCAGCAGCTTAGCGAGCCAAGCGAAAACGGGACACCTGAACACTGAAGCTTTCTTT
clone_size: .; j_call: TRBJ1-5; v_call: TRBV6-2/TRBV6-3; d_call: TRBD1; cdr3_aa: CASSYQGDQPQHF; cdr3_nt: TGTGCCAGCAGTTACCAGGGGGATCAGCCCCAGCATTTT
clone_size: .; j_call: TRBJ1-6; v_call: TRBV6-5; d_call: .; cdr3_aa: CASRTPQGYNSPLHF; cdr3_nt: TGTGCCAGCAGGACTCCGCAGGGGTATAATTCACCCCTCCACTTT
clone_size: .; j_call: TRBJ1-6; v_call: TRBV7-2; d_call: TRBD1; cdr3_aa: CASSSGQGSPLFWSPLHF; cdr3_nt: TGTGCCAGCAGCTCTGGACAGGGGAGCCCCCTTTTTTGGTCACCCCTCCACTTT
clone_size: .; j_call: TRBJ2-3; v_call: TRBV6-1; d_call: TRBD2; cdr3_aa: CASSEPSGGGTDTQYF; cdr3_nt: TGTGCCAGCAGTGAACCTAGCGGGGGAGGCACAGATACGCAGTATTTT
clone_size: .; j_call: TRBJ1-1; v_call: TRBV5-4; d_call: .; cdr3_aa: CASSLASGAFNTEAFF; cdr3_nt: TGTGCCAGCAGCTTGGCCTCAGGGGCTTTTAACACTGAAGCTTTCTTT
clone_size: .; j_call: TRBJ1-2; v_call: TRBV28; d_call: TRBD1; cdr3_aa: CASSSPKGQDLYGYTF; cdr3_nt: TGTGCCAGCAGTTCCCCAAAGGGACAGGATTTGTATGGCTACACCTTC
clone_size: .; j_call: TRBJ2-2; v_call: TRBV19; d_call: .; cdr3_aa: CASRAPFGGKTNTGELFF; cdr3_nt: TGTGCCAGTAGAGCCCCTTTCGGGGGAAAGACGAACACCGGGGAGCTGTTTTTT
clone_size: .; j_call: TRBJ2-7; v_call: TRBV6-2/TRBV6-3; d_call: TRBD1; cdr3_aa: CASSWGQGSYEQYF; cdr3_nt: TGTGCCAGCAGCTGGGGACAGGGTAGCTACGAGCAGTACTTC
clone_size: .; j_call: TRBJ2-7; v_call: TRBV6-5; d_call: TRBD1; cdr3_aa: CASSYGTGYNYEQYF; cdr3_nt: TGTGCCAGCAGTTACGGGACAGGATATAACTACGAGCAGTACTTC
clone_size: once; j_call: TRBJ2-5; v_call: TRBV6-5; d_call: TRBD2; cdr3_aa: CASSYLAGGYQETQYF; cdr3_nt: TGTGCCAGCAGTTACTTAGCGGGGGGGTACCAAGAGACCCAGTACTTC
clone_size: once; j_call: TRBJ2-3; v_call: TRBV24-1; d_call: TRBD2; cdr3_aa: CATSDFGTSGGAQYF; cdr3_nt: TGTGCCACCAGTGATTTTGGGACTAGCGGGGGAGCGCAGTATTTT
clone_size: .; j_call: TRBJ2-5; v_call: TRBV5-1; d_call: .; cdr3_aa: CASSLELASQETQYF; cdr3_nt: TGCGCCAGCAGCTTGGAGTTAGCATCACAAGAGACCCAGTACTTC
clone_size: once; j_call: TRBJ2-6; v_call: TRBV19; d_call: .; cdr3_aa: CATLETSGANVLTF; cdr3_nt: TGTGCCACCCTAGAGACGTCTGGGGCCAACGTCCTGACTTTC
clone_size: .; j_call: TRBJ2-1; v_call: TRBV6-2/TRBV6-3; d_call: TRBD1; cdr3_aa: CASSLQGTYNEQFF; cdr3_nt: TGTGCCAGCAGCTTACAGGGGACCTACAATGAGCAGTTCTTC
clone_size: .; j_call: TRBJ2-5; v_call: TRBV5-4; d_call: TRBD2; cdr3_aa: CASHSGLAGAGETQYF; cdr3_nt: TGTGCCAGCCACTCGGGGTTAGCGGGGGCGGGGGAGACCCAGTACTTC
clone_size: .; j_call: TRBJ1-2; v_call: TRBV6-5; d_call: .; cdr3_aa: CASTRGNLGGYTF; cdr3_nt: TGTGCCAGCACGCGGGGAAATTTGGGGGGCTACACCTTC
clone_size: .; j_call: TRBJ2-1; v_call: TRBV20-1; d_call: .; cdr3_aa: CSAGTGNEQFF; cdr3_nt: TGCAGTGCTGGTACAGGGAATGAGCAGTTCTTC
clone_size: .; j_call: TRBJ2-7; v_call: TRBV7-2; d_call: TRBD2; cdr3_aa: CASSLVGGIYEQYF; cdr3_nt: TGTGCCAGCAGCTTAGTCGGGGGGATTTACGAGCAGTACTTC
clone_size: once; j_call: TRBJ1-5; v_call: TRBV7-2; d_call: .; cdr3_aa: CASSPSPSLQPQHF; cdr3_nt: TGTGCCAGCAGTCCCTCCCCGTCGTTACAGCCCCAGCATTTT
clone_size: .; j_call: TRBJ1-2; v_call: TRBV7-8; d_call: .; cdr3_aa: CASSLAGTSYYGYTF; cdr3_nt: TGTGCCAGCAGCTTAGCAGGGACATCTTACTATGGCTACACCTTC
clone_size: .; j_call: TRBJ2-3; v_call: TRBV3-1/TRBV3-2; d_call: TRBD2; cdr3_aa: CASSQGGGDTQYF; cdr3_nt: TGTGCCAGCAGCCAAGGGGGGGGAGATACGCAGTATTTT
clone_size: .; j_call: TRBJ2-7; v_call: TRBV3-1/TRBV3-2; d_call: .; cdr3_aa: CASSQERYEQYF; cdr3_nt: TGTGCCAGCAGCCAAGAGCGGTACGAGCAGTACTTC
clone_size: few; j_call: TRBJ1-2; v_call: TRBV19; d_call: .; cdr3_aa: CASSPGSLSPYGYTF; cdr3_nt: TGTGCCAGTAGTCCAGGCTCTCTATCCCCCTATGGCTACACCTTC
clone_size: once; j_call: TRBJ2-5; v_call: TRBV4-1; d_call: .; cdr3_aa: CASSQVRFVETQYF; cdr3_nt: TGCGCCAGCAGCCAAGTCCGGTTCGTGGAGACCCAGTACTTC
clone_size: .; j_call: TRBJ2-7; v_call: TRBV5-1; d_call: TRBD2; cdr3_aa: CASSGGGNYEQYF; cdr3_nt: TGCGCCAGCAGCGGCGGGGGTAACTACGAGCAGTACTTC
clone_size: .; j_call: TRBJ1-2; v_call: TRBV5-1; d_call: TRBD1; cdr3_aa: CASSIDRGLGYTF; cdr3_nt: TGCGCCAGCAGCATCGACAGGGGGCTAGGCTACACCTTC
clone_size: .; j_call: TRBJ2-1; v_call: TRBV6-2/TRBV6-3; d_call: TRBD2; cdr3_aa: CASSYESGGARDEQFF; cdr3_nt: TGTGCCAGCAGTTACGAAAGCGGGGGGGCCAGGGATGAGCAGTTCTTC
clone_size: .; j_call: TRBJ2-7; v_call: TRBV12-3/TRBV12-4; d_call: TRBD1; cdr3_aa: CASSSGQDEQYF; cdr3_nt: TGTGCCAGCAGTTCCGGACAGGACGAGCAGTACTTC
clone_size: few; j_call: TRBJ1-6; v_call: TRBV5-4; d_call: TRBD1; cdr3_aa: CASSRRDRGSNSPLHF; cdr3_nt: TGTGCCAGCAGCAGAAGGGACAGGGGCTCTAATTCACCCCTCCACTTT
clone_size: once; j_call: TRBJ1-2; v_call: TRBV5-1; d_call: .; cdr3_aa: CASSLGQNYGYTF; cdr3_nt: TGCGCCAGCAGCTTGGGACAGAATTATGGCTACACCTTC
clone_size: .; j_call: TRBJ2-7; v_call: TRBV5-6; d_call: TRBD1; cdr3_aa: CASSFFGTGIYEQYF; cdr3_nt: TGTGCCAGCAGCTTTTTCGGGACAGGGATATACGAGCAGTACTTC
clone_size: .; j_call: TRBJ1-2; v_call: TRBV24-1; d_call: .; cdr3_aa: CATSDPRVGASGYTF; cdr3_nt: TGTGCCACCAGTGACCCTAGAGTGGGGGCAAGTGGCTACACCTTC
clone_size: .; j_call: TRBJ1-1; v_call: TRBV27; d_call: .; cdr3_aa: CASSSKLLNTEAFF; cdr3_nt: TGTGCCAGCAGTTCAAAGCTACTGAACACTGAAGCTTTCTTT
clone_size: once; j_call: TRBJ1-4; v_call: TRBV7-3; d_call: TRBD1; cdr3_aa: CASSLGQAPGYEKLFF; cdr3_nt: TGTGCCAGCAGCTTAGGACAGGCTCCCGGTTATGAAAAACTGTTTTTT
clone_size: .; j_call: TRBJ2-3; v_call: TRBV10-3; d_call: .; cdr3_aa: CAISEQGGTQYF; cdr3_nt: TGTGCCATCAGTGAGCAGGGAGGTACGCAGTATTTT